This T cell receptor (beta chain) was retrieved from a study of blood T cells in healthy people across ages. Study results and caveats: Aged donors had fewer naive CD4+ cells and lower diversity than long-lived donors.

This clonotype was detected only a few times. Its antigen remains unidentified. Germline V gene data show CDR1 as SGHAT and CDR2 as FQNNGV. The J segment lost 1 base and the V segment lost 7 bases, leaving 8 bases of the junction unmatched. This CDR3 contains 17 residues. A J-beta primer mix and a sample-barcoded 5' primer were used in a second PCR of roughly 6 to 11 cycles. In TCRdb, the 5' RACE reads were re-called with MiXCR into one record per CDR3 protein. In the table there are 550,000 to 700,000 distinct CDR3 sequences, approximately 27% of which are singletons. The clonotype comes from a woman aged 70-85 years in good health. V usage is TRBV11-2 and J usage is TRBJ2-6, with 9 bases fitting TRBD1. The sample was blood. CDR3 residues: CASTGQGFNSGANVLTF. CDR3 coding DNA: TGTGCCAGCACCGGACAGGGGTTTAATTCTGGGGCCAACGTCCTGACTTTC.